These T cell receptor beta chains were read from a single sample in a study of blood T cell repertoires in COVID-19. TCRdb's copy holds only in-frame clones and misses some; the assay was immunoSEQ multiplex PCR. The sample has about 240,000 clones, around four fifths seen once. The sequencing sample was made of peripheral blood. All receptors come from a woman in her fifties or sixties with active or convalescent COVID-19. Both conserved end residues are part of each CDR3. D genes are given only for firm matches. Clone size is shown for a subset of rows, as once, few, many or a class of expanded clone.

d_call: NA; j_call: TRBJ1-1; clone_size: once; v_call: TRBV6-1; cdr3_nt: TGTGCCAGCAGTGAAATGACAGTTACTAACACTGAAGCTTTCTTT; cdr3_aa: CASSEMTVTNTEAFF
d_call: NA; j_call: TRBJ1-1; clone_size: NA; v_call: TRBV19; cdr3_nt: TGTGCCAGTAGTGGGCAGGGATCCACTGAAGCTTTCTTT; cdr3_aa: CASSGQGSTEAFF
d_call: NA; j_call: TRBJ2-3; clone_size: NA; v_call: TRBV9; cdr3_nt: TGTGCCAGCAGCGTAGGAGACAGATACACAGATACGCAGTATTTT; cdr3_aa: CASSVGDRYTDTQYF
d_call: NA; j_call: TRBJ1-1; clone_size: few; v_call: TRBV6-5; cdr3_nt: TGTGCCAGCCAAGGACAGTTTAACACTGAAGCTTTCTTT; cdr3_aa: CASQGQFNTEAFF
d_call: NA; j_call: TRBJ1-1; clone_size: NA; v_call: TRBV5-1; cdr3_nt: TGCGCCAGCAGCTTGGGGTCGGGGAACACTGAAGCTTTCTTT; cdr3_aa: CASSLGSGNTEAFF
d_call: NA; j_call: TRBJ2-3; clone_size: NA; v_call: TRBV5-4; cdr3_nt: TGTGCCAGCAGCTTGGGAGGGAAACCCAGCACAGATACGCAGTATTTT; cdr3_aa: CASSLGGKPSTDTQYF
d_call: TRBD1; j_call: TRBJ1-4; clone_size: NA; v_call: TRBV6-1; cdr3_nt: TGTGCCAGCAGTGAGGGACAGGGTATCGGCTCTAATGAAAAACTGTTTTTT; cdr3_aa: CASSEGQGIGSNEKLFF
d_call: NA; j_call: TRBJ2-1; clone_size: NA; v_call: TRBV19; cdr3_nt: TGTGCCAGTAGTATGAGGGGGACTAACAATGAGCAGTTCTTC; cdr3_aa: CASSMRGTNNEQFF
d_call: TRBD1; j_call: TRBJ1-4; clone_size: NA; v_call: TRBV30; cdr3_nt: TGTGCCTGGGACAGGGGAGAGAATGAAAAACTGTTTTTT; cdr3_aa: CAWDRGENEKLFF
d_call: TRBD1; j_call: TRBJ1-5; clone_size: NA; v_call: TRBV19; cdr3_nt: TGTGCCAGTAGCCGGACAGGGGCAGGCGGCAATCAGCCCCAGCATTTT; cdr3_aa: CASSRTGAGGNQPQHF
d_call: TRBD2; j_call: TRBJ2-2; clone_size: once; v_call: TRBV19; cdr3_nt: TGTGCCAGTCTGAAGCGGGGGTTGAACACCGGGGAGCTGTTTTTT; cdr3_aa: CASLKRGLNTGELFF
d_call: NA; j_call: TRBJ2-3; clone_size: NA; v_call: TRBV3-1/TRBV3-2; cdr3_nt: TGTGCCAGCAGCCAAGGGGACACTTGGCAGTATTTT; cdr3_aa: CASSQGDTWQYF
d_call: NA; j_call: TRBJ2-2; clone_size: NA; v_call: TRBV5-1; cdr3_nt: TGCGCCAGCAGCTTGGAGGGGATCCCCGGGGAGCTGTTTTTT; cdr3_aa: CASSLEGIPGELFF
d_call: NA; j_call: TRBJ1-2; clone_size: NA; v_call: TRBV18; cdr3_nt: TGTGCCAGCTCCCCCCAGGGGTACGGATTTTCTGGCTACACCTTC; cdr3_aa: CASSPQGYGFSGYTF
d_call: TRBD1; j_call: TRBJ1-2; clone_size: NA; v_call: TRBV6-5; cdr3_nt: TGTGCCAGCAGTTACTCGATACCGGGACAGGGGGCTTACACCTTC; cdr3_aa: CASSYSIPGQGAYTF
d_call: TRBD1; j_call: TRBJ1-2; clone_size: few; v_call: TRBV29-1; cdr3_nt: TGCAGCGTAACGCAGGGGGTGGCCTATGGCTACACCTTC; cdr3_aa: CSVTQGVAYGYTF
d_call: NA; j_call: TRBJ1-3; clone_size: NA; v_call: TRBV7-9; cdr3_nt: TGTGCCAGCAGCTCCCAAAGCCCTCTCTTCTCTGGAAACACCATATATTTT; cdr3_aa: CASSSQSPLFSGNTIYF
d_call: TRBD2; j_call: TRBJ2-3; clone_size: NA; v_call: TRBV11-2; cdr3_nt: TGTGCCAGCAGCTTAGTCCCCCCTGGGGGGGGGACAGATACGCAGTATTTT; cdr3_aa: CASSLVPPGGGTDTQYF
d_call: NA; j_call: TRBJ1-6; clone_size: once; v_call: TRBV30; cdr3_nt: TGTGCCTGGAGTCTGGAGGGCGGGCATTCACCCCTCCACTTT; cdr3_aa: CAWSLEGGHSPLHF
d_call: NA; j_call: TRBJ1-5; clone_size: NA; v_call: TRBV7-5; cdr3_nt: TGTGCCAGAAGCTTATCCGGAATACAGGGTTACAATCAGCCCCAGCATTTT; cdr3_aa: CARSLSGIQGYNQPQHF
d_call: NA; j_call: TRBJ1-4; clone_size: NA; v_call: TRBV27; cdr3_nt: TGTGCCAGCAGTTTATTTTACAGGGTAGAACGGGAAAAACTGTTTTTT; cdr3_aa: CASSLFYRVEREKLFF
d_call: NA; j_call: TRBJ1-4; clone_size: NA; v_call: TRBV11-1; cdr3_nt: TGTGCCAGCAGCTTTTCGGACAGTGGAAAACTGTTTTTT; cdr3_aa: CASSFSDSGKLFF
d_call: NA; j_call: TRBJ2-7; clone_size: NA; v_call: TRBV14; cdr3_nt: TGTGCCAGCAGCCAAGCCCTCGGGGAGCAGTACTTC; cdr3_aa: CASSQALGEQYF
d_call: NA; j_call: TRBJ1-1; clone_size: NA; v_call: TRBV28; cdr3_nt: TGTGCCAGCAGTTTGACAGCCACTGAAGCTTTCTTT; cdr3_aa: CASSLTATEAFF
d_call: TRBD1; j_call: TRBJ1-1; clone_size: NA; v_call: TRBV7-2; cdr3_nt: TGTGCCAGCAGCTTAACAGGGGAACGGGGGACTGAAGCTTTCTTT; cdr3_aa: CASSLTGERGTEAFF
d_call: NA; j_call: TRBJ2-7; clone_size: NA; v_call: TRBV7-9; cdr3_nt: TGTGCCAGCAGCTTAGAGGGGGAGTACGAGCAGTACTTC; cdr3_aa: CASSLEGEYEQYF
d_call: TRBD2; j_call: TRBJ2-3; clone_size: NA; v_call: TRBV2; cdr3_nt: TGTGCCAGCAGTGAAACCCAGCGGGGGATCACAGATACGCAGTATTTT; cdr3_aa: CASSETQRGITDTQYF
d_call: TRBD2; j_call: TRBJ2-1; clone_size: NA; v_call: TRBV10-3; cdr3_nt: TGTGCCATCAGTGAGTCGGCTAGCGGAAGCTCCTACAATGAGCAGTTCTTC; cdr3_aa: CAISESASGSSYNEQFF
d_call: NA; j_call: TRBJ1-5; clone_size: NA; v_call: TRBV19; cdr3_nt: TGTGCCAGTAGTACCGCCCAGGGTATTGGCAATCAGCCCCAGCATTTT; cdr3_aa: CASSTAQGIGNQPQHF
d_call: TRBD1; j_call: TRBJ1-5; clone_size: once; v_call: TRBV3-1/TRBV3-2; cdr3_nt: TGTGCCAGCAGCCCCGGGACAGGGCCTAATCAGCCCCAGCATTTT; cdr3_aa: CASSPGTGPNQPQHF
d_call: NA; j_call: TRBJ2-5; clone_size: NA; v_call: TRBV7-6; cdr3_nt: TGTGCCAGCAGCCCTCCATTGAGGATACAAGAGACCCAGTACTTC; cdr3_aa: CASSPPLRIQETQYF
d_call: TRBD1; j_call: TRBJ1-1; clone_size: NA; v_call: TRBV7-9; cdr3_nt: TGTGCTGACCGGGAGGGGGCCACCACTGAAGCTTTCTTT; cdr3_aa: CADREGATTEAFF
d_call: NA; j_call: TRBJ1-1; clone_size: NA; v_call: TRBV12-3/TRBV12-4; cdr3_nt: TGTGCCAGCAGTTGGGGGGGAAGCACTGAAGCTTTCTTT; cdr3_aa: CASSWGGSTEAFF
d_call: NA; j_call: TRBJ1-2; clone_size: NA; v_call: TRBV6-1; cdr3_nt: TGTGCCAGCAGTGAAAACCTACCAGGCAACCGGGGGTATGGCTACACCTTC; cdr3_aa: CASSENLPGNRGYGYTF
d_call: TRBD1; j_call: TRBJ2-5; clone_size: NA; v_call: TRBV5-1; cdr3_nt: TGCGCCAGCAGCTTCGGGACAGGGATCGTGGAGACCCAGTACTTC; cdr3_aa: CASSFGTGIVETQYF
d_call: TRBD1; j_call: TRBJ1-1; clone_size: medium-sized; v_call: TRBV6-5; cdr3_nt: TGTGCCAGCAGTTACCGCCGGGGACAGGGGGCGGCTTTCTTT; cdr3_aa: CASSYRRGQGAAFF
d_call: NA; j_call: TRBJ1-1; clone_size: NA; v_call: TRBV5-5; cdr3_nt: TGTGCCGGCCAGGACAATCTGAACACTGAAGCTTTCTTT; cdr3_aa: CAGQDNLNTEAFF
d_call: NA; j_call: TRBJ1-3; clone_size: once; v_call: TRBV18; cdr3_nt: TGTGCCAGCTCACCACGGGCAGGGGACACTGGAAACACCATATATTTT; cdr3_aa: CASSPRAGDTGNTIYF
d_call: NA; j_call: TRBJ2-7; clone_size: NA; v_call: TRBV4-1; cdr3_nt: TGCGCCAGCAGCTCAGACCCATCGGGAGTCTACGAGCAGTACTTC; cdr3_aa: CASSSDPSGVYEQYF
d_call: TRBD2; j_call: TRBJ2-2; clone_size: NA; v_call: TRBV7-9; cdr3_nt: TGTGCCAGCAGCCCCCGGGGGGGACAACCGACCGGGGAGCTGTTTTTT; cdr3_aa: CASSPRGGQPTGELFF